The sequence of this T cell receptor beta chain was determined in a study of T cells expressing NK-cell markers. Study summary: Seven of the eight sequenced donors were classified as HCMV-seropositive, and one was classified as seronegative. Study-wide points: Once again these clonotypes came out on top in the CD3+CD56-NKG2C+ fraction of several donors. Certain NKG2C+ T cell clones were expanded, and their HCMV specificity remained unclear. As a fraction of CD8+ T cells, dominant NKG2C+ clonotypes reached about 1.0-8% in over 5 donors.

For each CDR3 protein, TCRdb gives one entry from its re-call of the 5' RACE reads, without DNA. Its clone listing holds fewer than 550,000 distinct CDR3 sequences. In regard to this clonotype: Its antigen remains unknown.

CDR1 SGDLS and CDR2 YYNGEE come from the germline V gene. CDR3 length: 16 amino acids. The TCR originated in a woman aged 45 to 65 in good health. The V gene is TRBV9, the J gene TRBJ2-1; TCRdb indicates TRBD2, and absent DNA this call remains unverified. The sample taken for sequencing was blood T cells: a sorted CD56 or NKG2C T cell subset, CD4+ or CD8+ T cells, or bulk PBMC T cells (not recorded which). CDR3 residues: CASSAAGGRVADEQFF.